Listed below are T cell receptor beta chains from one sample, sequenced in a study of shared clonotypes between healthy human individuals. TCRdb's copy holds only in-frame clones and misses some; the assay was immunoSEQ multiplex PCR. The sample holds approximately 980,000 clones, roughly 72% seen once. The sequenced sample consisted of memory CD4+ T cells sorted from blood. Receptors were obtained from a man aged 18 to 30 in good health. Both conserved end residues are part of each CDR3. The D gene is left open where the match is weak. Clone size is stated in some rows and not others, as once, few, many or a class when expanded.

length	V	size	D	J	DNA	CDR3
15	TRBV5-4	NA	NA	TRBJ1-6	TGTGCCAGCAGCCCCGACTCAGGGTTTTTTTCACCCCTCCACTTT	CASSPDSGFFSPLHF
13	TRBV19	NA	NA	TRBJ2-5	TGTGCCAGTAGTAGGATAGCCCAAGAGACCCAGTACTTC	CASSRIAQETQYF
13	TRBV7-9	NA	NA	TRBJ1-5	TGTGCCAGCCAGGGGTATAGCAATCAGCCCCAGCATTTT	CASQGYSNQPQHF
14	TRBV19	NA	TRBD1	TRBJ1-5	TGTGCCAGTACCGACAGGGTGGGGTCAAGGCCCCAGCATTTT	CASTDRVGSRPQHF
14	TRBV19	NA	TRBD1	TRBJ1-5	TGTGCCAGTAGTCCGACAGGGTCCCGCCAGCCCCAGCATTTT	CASSPTGSRQPQHF
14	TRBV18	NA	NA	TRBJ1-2	TGTGCCAGCTCACCAGACCGGAGCTCTATGGGCTACACCTTC	CASSPDRSSMGYTF
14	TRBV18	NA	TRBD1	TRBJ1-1	TGTGCCAGCTCACAGGACAGGGTGAACACTGAAGCTTTCTTT	CASSQDRVNTEAFF
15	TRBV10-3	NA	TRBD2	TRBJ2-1	TGTGCCATCAGTGGGGCCCTAGCGGGGAACAATGAGCAGTTCTTC	CAISGALAGNNEQFF
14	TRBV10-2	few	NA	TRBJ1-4	TGCGCCAGCCGCCTGCCCCCGCGGGGTGAAAAACTGTTTTTT	CASRLPPRGEKLFF
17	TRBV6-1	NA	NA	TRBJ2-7	TGTGCCAGCAGTGAAGCGCGCGTAAGCACCCTCCTCTACGAGCAGTACTTC	CASSEARVSTLLYEQYF
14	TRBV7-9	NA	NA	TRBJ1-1	TGTGCCAGCAGCGACGGTTGGGGGGTCACTGAAGCTTTCTTT	CASSDGWGVTEAFF
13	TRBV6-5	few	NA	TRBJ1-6	TGTGCCAGCAGTTCTGGACGTAATTCACCCCTCCACTTT	CASSSGRNSPLHF
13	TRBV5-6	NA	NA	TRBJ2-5	TGTGCCAGCAGCTTGTTACAGGGTGGGACCCAGTACTTC	CASSLLQGGTQYF
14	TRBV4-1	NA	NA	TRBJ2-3	TGCGCCAGCAGCCGGGGGATTCCGCCTTATACGCAGTATTTT	CASSRGIPPYTQYF
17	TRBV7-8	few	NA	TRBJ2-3	TGTGCCAGCAGCTTAGCGATAAGCGCCGATAGCACAGATACGCAGTATTTT	CASSLAISADSTDTQYF
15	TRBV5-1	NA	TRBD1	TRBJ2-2	TGCGCCAGCAGCTTAGGACAGGGTTATCACGGGGAGCTGTTTTTT	CASSLGQGYHGELFF
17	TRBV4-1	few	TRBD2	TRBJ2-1	TGCGCCAGCAGCCAAAGAACTAGCGGGAGGGCAGACAATGAGCAGTTCTTC	CASSQRTSGRADNEQFF
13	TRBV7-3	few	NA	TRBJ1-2	TGTGCCAGCAGCCCTGGACAGCTCTATGGCTACACCTTC	CASSPGQLYGYTF
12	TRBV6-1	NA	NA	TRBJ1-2	TGTGCCAGCAGTGAAGATGGCCGTAGCTACACCTTC	CASSEDGRSYTF
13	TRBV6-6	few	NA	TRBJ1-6	TGTGCCAGCAATAACGCAGCGGGTTCACCCCTCCACTTT	CASNNAAGSPLHF
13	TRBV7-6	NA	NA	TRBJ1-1	TGTGCCAGCAGCCCAGGAGGTAACACTGAAGCTTTCTTT	CASSPGGNTEAFF
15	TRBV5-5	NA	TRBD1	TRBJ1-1	TGTGCCAGCAGCTTGAACTGGTCAGGGGGCACTGAAGCTTTCTTT	CASSLNWSGGTEAFF
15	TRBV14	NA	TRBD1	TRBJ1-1	TGTGCCAGCAGCCAAGAGGGGCGTGGACAGGGTACAGCTTTCTTT	CASSQEGRGQGTAFF
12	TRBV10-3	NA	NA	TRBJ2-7	TGTGCCATCAGTGACCGACTCTACGAGCAGTACTTC	CAISDRLYEQYF
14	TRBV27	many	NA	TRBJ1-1	TGTGCCAGCAGTTTGCTAGGCTTCAACACTGAAGCTTTCTTT	CASSLLGFNTEAFF
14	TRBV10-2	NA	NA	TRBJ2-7	TGCGCCAGCGTCTTACAGAAAGCTACCTACGAGCAGTACTTC	CASVLQKATYEQYF
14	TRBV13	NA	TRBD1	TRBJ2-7	TGTGCCAGCAGCTTACGGGACAGCTCCTACGAGCAGTACTTC	CASSLRDSSYEQYF
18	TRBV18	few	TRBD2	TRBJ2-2	TGTGCCAGCTCACCACGGGGCCTAGCGGGAGATTGGACCGGGGAGCTGTTTTTT	CASSPRGLAGDWTGELFF
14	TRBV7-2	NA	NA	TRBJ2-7	TGTGCCAGCAGCTTAGGGGGGTTCCTCTACGAGCAGTACTTC	CASSLGGFLYEQYF
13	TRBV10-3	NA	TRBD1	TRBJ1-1	TGTGCCGTCGGGACAGGGGAAGGTACTGAAGCTTTCTTT	CAVGTGEGTEAFF
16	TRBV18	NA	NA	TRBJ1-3	TGTGCCAGCTCACCACCTCAGACCCTCTCTGGAAACACCATATATTTT	CASSPPQTLSGNTIYF
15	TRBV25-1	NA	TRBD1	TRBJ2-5	TGTGCCAGCAGTGAACGGCCAGGGGGCCAAGAGACCCAGTACTTC	CASSERPGGQETQYF
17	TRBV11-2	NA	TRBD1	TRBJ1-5	TGTGCCAGCAGCTTATTCAGGACAGGGGGAGACAATCAGCCCCAGCATTTT	CASSLFRTGGDNQPQHF
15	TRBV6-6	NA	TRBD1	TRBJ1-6	TGTGCCAGCATAAAGAGGGACAGCCGTATTGAGGCCCTCCACTTT	CASIKRDSRIEALHF
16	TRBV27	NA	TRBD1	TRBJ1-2	TGTGCCAGCAGTTCCCCGGGACAGGGAGGACTCTATGGCTACACCTTC	CASSSPGQGGLYGYTF
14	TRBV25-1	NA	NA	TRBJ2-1	TGTGCCACACAGGGCCCCGGAGTATCCAATGAGCAGTTCTTC	CATQGPGVSNEQFF
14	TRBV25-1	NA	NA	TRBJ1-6	TGTGCCAGCAGAAGCACAGGGATGTACTCACCCCTCCACTTT	CASRSTGMYSPLHF
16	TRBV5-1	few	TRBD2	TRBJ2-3	TGCGCCAGCAGCTTGGCCGGGCGGGAGGGCACAGATACGCAGTATTTT	CASSLAGREGTDTQYF
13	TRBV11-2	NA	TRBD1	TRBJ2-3	TGTGCCAGCAGCCCTAACAGGGGAGATACGCAGTATTTT	CASSPNRGDTQYF
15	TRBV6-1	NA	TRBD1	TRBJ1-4	TGTGCCAGCAGTGACCACAGGGGAACTAATGAAAAACTGTTTTTT	CASSDHRGTNEKLFF
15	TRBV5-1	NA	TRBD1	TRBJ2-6	TGCGCCAGCAGCCTAGGACAGGACGTGGCCAACGTCCTGACTTTC	CASSLGQDVANVLTF
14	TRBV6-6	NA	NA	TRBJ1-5	TGTGCCAGCAGTTACCGAGGGGAGAGTCAGCCCCAGCATTTT	CASSYRGESQPQHF
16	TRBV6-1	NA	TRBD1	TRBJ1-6	TGTGCCAGCAGTGCCGGGACAGGGTCCTCTAATTCACCCCTCCACTTT	CASSAGTGSSNSPLHF
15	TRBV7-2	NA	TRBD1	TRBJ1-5	TGTGCCAGCAGCCCCACAGGGGGTGTTTATCAGCCCCAGCATTTT	CASSPTGGVYQPQHF
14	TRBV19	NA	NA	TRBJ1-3	TGTGCCAGTGCGGCGGCGAACTCTGGAAACACCATATATTTT	CASAAANSGNTIYF
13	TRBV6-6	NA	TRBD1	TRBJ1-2	TGTGCCAGCAGTGGGACAGGGGACTATGGCTACACCTTC	CASSGTGDYGYTF
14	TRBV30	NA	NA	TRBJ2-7	TGTGCCTGGAGTAATAACAGGGATTGGGACGAGCAGTACTTC	CAWSNNRDWDEQYF
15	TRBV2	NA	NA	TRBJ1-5	TGTGCCAGCAGTGAAGCGACAGGCGAAAATCAGCCCCAGCATTTT	CASSEATGENQPQHF
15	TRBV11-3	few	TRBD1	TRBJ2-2	TGTGCCAGCAGCTTCGGACAGGGGGGAATCGGGGAGCTGTTTTTT	CASSFGQGGIGELFF
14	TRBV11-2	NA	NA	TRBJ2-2	TGTGCCAGCAGCCAACAGGGCAGGTCCGGGGAGCTGTTTTTT	CASSQQGRSGELFF
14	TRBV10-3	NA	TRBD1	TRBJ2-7	TGTGCCATCAGTGGAGGGACAGGGGAATGGGAGCAGTACTTC	CAISGGTGEWEQYF
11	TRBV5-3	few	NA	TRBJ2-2	TGTGCCAGAAGCTTCTCCGGGGAGCTGTTTTTT	CARSFSGELFF
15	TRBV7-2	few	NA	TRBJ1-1	TGTGCCAGCAGCTTAGGAGGGGCCATGAACACTGAAGCTTTCTTT	CASSLGGAMNTEAFF
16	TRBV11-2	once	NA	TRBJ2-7	TGTGCCAGCAGCTTAGAGCTTGGGCGGTCCTCCTACGAGCAGTACTTC	CASSLELGRSSYEQYF
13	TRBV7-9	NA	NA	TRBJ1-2	TGTGCCAGCAGCCGCGACAGTTCCTATGGCTACACCTTC	CASSRDSSYGYTF